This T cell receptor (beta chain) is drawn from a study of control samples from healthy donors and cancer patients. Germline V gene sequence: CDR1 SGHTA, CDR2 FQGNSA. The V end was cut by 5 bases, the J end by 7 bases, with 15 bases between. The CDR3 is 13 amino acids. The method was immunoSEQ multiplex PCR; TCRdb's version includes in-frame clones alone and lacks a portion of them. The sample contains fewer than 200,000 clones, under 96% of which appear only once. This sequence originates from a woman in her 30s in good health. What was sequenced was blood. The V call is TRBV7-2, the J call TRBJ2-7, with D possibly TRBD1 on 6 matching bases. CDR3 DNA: TGTGCCAGCAGCCAACCAGGGGTGAAGGAGCAGTACTTC. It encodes CASSQPGVKEQYF.